This T cell receptor (beta chain) was identified in a study of T cell repertoires in cytomegalovirus infection. Across the study: Recently described HLA-C-restricted plus well-studied HLA-B-restricted CMV epitopes were used.

TCRdb re-analysed the reads in MiXCR, keeping a single row per CDR3 protein. Found here are about 830,000 distinct CDR3 sequences, approximately 29% of them singletons; the top ten hold roughly 12%. This CDR3 contains 16 residues. With 4 bases removed from V and 2 bases from J, the gap between germline ends came to 15 bases. Germline V gene sequence: CDR1 MNHNY, CDR2 SVGAGI (reference sequence). Comment on this clonotype: Its antigen is not known.

The chain joins TRBV6-6 to TRBJ1-3; D call uncertain. Sequenced here: cultured CD8+ T cells from PBMCs, sampled from culture after CMV antigen stimulation. This clonotype originated in a human donor in good health (CMV status not recorded). Some clones in this sample may be carry-over from other donors' samples. Here the CDR3 DNA reads TGTGCCAGCAGTTTAGCTAACACACCTCCTGGAAACACCATATATTTT. Its protein product is CASSLANTPPGNTIYF.